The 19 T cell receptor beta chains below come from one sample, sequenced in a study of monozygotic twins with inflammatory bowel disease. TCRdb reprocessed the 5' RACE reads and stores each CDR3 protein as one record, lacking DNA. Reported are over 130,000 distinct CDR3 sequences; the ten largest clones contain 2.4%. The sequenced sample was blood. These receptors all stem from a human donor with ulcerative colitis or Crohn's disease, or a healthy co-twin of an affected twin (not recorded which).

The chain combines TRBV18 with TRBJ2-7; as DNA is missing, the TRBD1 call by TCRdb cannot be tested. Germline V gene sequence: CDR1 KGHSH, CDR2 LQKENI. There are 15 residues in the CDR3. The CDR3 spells CASSSTGLRGYEQYF.

The CDR3 sequence: CASSRDLGRQSSYNEQFF. The chain carries TRBV11-2 and TRBJ2-1; TCRdb's D call of TRBD1 is untestable without DNA. The CDR3 has 18 residues. Germline CDR1 is SGHAT and CDR2 is FQNNGV.

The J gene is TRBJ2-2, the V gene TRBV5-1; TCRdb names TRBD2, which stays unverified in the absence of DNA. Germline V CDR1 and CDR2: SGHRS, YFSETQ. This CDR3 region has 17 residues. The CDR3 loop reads CASSPVAGGRNTGELFF.

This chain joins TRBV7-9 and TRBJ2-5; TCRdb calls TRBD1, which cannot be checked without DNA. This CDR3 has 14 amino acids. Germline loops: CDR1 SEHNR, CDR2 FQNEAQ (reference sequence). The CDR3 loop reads CASSLGGSLETQYF.

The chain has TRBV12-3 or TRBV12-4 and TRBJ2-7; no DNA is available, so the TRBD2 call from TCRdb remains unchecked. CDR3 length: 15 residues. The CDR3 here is CASRPNLAGGREQYF.

CDR3 loop: CASSYSGTLYQPQHF. The V gene is TRBV6-2 or TRBV6-3, the J gene TRBJ1-5; TCRdb indicates TRBD1, and absent DNA this call remains unverified. Germline V gene data show CDR1 as MNHEY and CDR2 as SVGEGT. This CDR3 is 15 amino acids long.

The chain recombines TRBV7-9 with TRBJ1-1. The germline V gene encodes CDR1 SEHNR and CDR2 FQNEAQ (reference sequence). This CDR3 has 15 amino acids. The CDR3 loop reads CASSLAGRMNTEAFF.

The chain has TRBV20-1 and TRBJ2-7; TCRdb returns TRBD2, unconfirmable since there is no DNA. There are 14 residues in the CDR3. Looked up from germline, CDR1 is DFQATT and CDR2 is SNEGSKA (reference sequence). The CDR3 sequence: CSATRRAQLGEQYF.

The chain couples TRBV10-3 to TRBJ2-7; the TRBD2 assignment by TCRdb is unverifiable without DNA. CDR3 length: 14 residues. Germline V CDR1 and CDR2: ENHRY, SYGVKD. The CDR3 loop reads CAIRGRDGSYEQYF.

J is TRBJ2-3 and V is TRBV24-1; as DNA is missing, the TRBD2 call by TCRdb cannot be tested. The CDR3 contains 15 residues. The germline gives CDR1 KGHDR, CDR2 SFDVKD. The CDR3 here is CATSVSEGPTDTQYF.

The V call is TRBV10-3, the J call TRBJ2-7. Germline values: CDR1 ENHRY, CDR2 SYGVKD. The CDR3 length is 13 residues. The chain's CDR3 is CAISGSGPYEQYF.

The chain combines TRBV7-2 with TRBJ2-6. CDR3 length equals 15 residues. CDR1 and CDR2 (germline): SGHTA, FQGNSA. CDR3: CASSLVGPGANVLTF.

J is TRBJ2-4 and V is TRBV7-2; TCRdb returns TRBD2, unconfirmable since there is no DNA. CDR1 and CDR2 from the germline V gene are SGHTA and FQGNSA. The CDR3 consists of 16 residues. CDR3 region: CASRGGRALAKNIQYF.

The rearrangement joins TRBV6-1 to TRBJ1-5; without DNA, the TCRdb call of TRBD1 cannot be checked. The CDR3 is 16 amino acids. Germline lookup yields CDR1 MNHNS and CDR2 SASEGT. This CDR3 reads CASSPDRGVNNQPQHF.

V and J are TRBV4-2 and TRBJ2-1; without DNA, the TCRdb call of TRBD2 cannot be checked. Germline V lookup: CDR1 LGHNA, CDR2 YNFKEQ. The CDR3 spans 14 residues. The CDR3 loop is CASSQGMGGNEQFF.

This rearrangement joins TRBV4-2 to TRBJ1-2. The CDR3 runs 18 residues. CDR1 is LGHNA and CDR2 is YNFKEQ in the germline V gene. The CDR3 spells CASSQEGLGGEANYGYTF.

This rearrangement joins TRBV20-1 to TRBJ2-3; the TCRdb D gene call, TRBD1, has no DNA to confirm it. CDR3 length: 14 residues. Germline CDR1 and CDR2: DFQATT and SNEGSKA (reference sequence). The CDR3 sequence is CSAEPGLGTDTQYF.

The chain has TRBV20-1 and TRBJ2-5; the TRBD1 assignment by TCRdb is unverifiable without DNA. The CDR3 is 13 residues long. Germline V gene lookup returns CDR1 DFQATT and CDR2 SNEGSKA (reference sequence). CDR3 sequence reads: CSAMDRAGETQYF.

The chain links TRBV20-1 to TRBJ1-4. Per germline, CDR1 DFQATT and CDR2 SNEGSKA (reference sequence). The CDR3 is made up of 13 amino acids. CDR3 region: CSAREQGSEKLFF.